Below are 3 T cell receptor beta chains sequenced from a single sample in a study of shared clonotypes between healthy human individuals. Sequenced by immunoSEQ multiplex PCR; TCRdb stores in-frame clones only, minus some. Among some 1 million clones, approximately 70% were seen once, and the ten largest hold about 1.5%. The sequenced sample was memory CD4+ T cells sorted from blood. The subset is: CD45RA-negative fraction. The receptors originated from a man younger than 35 in good health.

This rearrangement joins TRBV30 to TRBJ1-6; the D gene is possibly TRBD1 (5 bases). This CDR3 is built from 14 residues. The germline V and J ends were trimmed by 3 bases and 11 bases, with 17 bases remaining between them. In germline, CDR1 is GTSNPN, CDR2 SVGIG (reference sequence). The chain's CDR3 is CAWSPGQGWPPLHF. In nucleotides, the CDR3 is TGTGCCTGGAGCCCTGGCCAGGGATGGCCACCCCTCCACTTT. The complete variable domain, with remaining parts taken from reference TRBV30 and TRBJ1-6, reads SQTIHQWPATLVQPVGSPLSLECTVEGTSNPNLYWYRQAAGRGLQLLFYSVGIGQISSEVPQNLSASRPQDRQFILSSKKLLLSDSGFYLCAWSPGQGWPPLHFGNGTRLTVT.

V gene TRBV6-6 combines with J gene TRBJ1-1; TRBD1 matches at 11 bases. V lost 2 bases and J lost 4; bases outside the gene matches: 6. The CDR3 runs 16 residues. Germline V gene lookup returns CDR1 MNHNY and CDR2 SVGAGI (reference sequence). For the CDR3, the DNA is TGTGCCAGCAGTTACCAGGCCGGGACAGGGGGCACTGAAGCTTTCTTT. Translation gives CASSYQAGTGGTEAFF.

The chain carries TRBV30 and TRBJ2-5, with D possibly TRBD2 on 7 matching bases. V lost 0 bases, J lost 7 bases, and 12 bases lay in between. Per germline, CDR1 GTSNPN and CDR2 SVGIG (reference sequence). CDR3 length equals 13 residues. CDR3 sequence: CAWSVGGGGTQYF. In nucleotides, the CDR3 is TGTGCCTGGAGTGTAGGGGGAGGGGGGACCCAGTACTTC.